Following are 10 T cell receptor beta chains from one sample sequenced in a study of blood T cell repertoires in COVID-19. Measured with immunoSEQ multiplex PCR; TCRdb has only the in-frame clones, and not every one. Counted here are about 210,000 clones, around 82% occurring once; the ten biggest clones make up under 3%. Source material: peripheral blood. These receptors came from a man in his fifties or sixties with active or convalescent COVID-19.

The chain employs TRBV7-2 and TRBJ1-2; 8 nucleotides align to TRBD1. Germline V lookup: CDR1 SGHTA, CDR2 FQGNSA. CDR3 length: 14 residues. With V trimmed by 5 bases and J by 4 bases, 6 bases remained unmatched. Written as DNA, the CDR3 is TGTGCCAGCAGCCCGACAGGGGTGGGCTATGGCTACACCTTC. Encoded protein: CASSPTGVGYGYTF.

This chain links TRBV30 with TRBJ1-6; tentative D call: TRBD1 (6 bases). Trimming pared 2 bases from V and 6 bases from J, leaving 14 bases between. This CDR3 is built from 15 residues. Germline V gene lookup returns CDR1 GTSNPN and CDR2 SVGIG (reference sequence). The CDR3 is CAWSSYGTSNSPLHF. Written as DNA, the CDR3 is TGTGCCTGGAGTTCATATGGGACATCTAATTCACCCCTCCACTTT.

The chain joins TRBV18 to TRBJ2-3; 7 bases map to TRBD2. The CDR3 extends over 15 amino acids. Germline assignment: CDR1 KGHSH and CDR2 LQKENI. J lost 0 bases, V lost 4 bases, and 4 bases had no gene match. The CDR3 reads CASSLRLASTDTQYF. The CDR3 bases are TGTGCCAGCTCACTGAGACTAGCTAGCACAGATACGCAGTATTTT.

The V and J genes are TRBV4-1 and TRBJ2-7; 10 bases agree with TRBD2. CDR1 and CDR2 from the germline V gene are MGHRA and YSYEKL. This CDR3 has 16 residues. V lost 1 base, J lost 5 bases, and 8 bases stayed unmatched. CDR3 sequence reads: CASSQADLAGVNEQYF. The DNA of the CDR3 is TGCGCCAGCAGCCAAGCAGACCTAGCGGGAGTTAACGAGCAGTACTTC.

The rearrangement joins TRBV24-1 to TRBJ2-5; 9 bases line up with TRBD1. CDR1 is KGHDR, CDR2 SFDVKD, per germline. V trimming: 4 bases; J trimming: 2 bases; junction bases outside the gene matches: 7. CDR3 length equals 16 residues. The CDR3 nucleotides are TGTGCCACCAGTGAAAAGGACAGGGGTGTTCAAGAGACCCAGTACTTC. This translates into CATSEKDRGVQETQYF.

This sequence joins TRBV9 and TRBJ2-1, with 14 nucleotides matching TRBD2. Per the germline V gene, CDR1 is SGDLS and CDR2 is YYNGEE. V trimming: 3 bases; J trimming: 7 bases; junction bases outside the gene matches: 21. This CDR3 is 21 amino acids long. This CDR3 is CASSARGRSFTGTSGRNEQFF. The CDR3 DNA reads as TGTGCCAGCAGCGCCCGGGGACGGAGCTTTACCGGGACTAGCGGGAGAAATGAGCAGTTCTTC. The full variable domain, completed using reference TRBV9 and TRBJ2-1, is DSGVTQTPKHLITATGQRVTLRCSPRSGDLSVYWYQQSLDQGLQFLIQYYNGEERAKGNILERFSAQQFPDLHSELNLSSLELGDSALYFCASSARGRSFTGTSGRNEQFFGPGTRLTVL.

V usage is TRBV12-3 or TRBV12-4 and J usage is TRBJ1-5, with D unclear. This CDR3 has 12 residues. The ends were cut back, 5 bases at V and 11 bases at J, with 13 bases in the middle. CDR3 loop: CASSAIAQSQHF. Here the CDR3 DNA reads TGTGCCAGCAGTGCAATTGCCCAGTCCCAGCATTTT.

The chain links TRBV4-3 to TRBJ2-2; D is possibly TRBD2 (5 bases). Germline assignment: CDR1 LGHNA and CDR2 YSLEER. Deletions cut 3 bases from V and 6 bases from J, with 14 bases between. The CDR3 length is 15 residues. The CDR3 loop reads CASSQISRGAGELFF. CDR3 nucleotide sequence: TGCGCCAGCAGCCAGATTAGTCGGGGTGCCGGGGAGCTGTTTTTT.

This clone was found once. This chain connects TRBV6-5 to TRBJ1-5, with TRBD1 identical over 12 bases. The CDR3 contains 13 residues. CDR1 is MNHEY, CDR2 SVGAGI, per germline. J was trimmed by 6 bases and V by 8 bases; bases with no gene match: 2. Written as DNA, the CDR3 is TGTGCCAGCGGGACAGGGGGCACTCAGCCCCAGCATTTT. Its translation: CASGTGGTQPQHF.

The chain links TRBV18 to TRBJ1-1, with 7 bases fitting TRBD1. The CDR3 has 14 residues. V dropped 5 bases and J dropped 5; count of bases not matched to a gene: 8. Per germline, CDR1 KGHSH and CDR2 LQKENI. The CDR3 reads CASSNDRVGTEAFF. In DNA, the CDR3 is TGTGCCAGCTCAAACGACAGGGTGGGTACTGAAGCTTTCTTT.